This T cell receptor beta chain appears in the sequencing data of a study of glioma-infiltrating T cells after dendritic cell vaccination. Study-level information: At biweekly intervals, patients got three intradermal dendritic cell vaccine injections.

Germline CDR1 is SNHLY and CDR2 is FYNNEI. V was trimmed by 5 bases and J by 2 bases, leaving 14 bases between them. CDR3 size: 15 residues. PBMC sampling occurred before vaccination, two weeks after the third dose, and at progression. The immunoSEQ assay amplified TCRB CDR3 from up to 2 ug DNA. Here immunoSEQ multiplex PCR was the method, and the copy in TCRdb shows in-frame clones only, minus some. Here the sample spans roughly 83,000 clones, approximately 84% being singletons. The sample in question was blood, obtained before dendritic cell vaccination. V gene TRBV2 combines with J gene TRBJ2-3; TRBD1 is a possible D gene (6 bases). This clonotype originated in a human donor with glioblastoma. The CDR3 nucleotides read TGTGCCAGCAGTAGGAACAGGGAACCCACAGATACGCAGTATTTT. It codes for CASSRNREPTDTQYF.